This T cell receptor (beta chain) was found in a study of blood T cell repertoires in COVID-19. Study-wide context: T cells, B-cell-depleted T cells, or PBMCs supplied cDNA or gDNA.

The CDR3 has 13 amino acids. Trimming cost V 10 bases and J 12 bases, with 24 bases left between them. The germline CDR1 and CDR2 sequences are KGHSH and LQKENI. The protocol was immunoSEQ multiplex PCR, while the TCRdb copy is restricted to in-frame clones and leaves out a portion. The sample carries around 99,000 clones, roughly 84% recorded once. The V gene is TRBV18, the J gene TRBJ1-2; the D is unclear. The specimen was peripheral blood. The receptor comes from a woman in her fifties or sixties with acute or convalescent COVID-19. CDR3 sequence (DNA): TGTGCCACCTCCGGGGAGGCGGGCTCCGGCCACACCTTC. It yields the protein CATSGEAGSGHTF.